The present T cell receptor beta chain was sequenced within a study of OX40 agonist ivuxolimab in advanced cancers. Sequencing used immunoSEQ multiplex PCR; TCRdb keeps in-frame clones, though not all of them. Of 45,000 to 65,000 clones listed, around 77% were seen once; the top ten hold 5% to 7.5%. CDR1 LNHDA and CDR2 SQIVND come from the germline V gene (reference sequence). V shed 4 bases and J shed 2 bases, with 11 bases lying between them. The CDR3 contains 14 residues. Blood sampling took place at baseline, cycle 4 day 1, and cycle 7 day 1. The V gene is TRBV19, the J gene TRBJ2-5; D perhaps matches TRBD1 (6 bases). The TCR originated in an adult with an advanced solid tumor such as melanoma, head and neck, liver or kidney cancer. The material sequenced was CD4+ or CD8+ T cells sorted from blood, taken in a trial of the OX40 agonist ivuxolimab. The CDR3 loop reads CASSTRQVQETQYF. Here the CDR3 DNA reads TGTGCCAGTAGTACCAGACAGGTTCAAGAGACCCAGTACTTC.